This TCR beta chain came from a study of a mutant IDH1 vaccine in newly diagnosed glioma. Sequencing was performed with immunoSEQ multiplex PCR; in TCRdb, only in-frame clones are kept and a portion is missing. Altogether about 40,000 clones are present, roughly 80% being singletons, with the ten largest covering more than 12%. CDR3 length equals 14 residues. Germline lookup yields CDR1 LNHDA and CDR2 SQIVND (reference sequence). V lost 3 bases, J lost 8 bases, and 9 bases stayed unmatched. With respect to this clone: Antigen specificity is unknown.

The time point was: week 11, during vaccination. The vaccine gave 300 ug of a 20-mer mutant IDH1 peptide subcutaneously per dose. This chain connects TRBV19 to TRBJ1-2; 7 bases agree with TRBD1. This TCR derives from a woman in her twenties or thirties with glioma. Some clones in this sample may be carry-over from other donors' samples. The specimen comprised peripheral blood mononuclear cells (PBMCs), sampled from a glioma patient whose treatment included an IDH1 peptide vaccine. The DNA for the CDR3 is TGTGCCAGTAGTATGAGGGGGCCGGGAAGCGGCTACACCTTC. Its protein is CASSMRGPGSGYTF.